A selection of T cell receptor beta chains follows, all from one sample in a study of cytomegalovirus exposure and HLA in healthy donors. Repertoires were generated with immunoSEQ multiplex PCR, while TCRdb's copy carries only in-frame clones and drops some. The sample shows 70,000 to 95,000 clones, 60% to 80% of them seen only once. The sequenced sample was PBMCs. The receptors derive from a man aged 45-60 years in good health and CMV-seronegative. The CDR3 runs from the conserved cysteine through the conserved F or W. D genes are given only for firm matches. Size is stated for part of the rows, as once, few or many counts, or as a class when the clone is expanded.

.	TRBV4-1	TRBJ2-7	.	TGCGCCAGCAGCCAAGAGAGGGGGTTCCTTTACGAGCAGTACTTC	CASSQERGFLYEQYF
.	TRBV4-2	TRBJ2-7	TRBD1	TGTGCCAGCAGCCCAGTTGAACAGGGGCCACCTTACGAGCAGTACTTC	CASSPVEQGPPYEQYF
.	TRBV6-5	TRBJ2-5	TRBD2	TGTGCCACCCGGGGGGGGACCGTCCAACAGACCCAGTACTTC	CATRGGTVQQTQYF
.	TRBV20-1	TRBJ1-1	.	TGCAGTGCTAGTCAGGGGTCTGAAGCTTTCTTT	CSASQGSEAFF
.	TRBV7-8	TRBJ2-4	.	TGTGCCAGCAGCTTCGACAGGCAGGGGAGTAACATTCAGTACTTC	CASSFDRQGSNIQYF
.	TRBV5-1	TRBJ1-2	TRBD1	TGCGCCAGCAGCTTGGGTCAAGGGACAGGGGCTGGGACCTTC	CASSLGQGTGAGTF
.	TRBV5-1	TRBJ2-1	TRBD2	TGCGCCAGCAGCTCTAGCGGCTCCTACAATGAGCAGTTCTTC	CASSSSGSYNEQFF
once	TRBV6-1	TRBJ1-1	TRBD1	TGTGCCAGCGTGGGACAGGGTCCATCAGCTTTCTTT	CASVGQGPSAFF
.	TRBV19	TRBJ1-2	TRBD1	TGTGCCAGTAGTCCGGACAGGCTGGCTGGCTACACCTTC	CASSPDRLAGYTF
few	TRBV7-3	TRBJ2-1	TRBD1	TGTGCCAGCAGCTCGGACAGGGTTGGGAATGAGCAGTTCTTC	CASSSDRVGNEQFF
few	TRBV5-4	TRBJ1-4	TRBD1	TGTGCCAGCAGCCGACAGGGGACTAATGAAAAACTGTTTTTT	CASSRQGTNEKLFF
.	TRBV18	TRBJ1-2	TRBD1	TGTGCCAGCTCACCGGGACAGGGGGCGGGCTACACCTTC	CASSPGQGAGYTF
.	TRBV29-1	TRBJ2-5	TRBD1	TGCAGCGTTCTACAGGGGTCTGGGGAGCAGTACTTC	CSVLQGSGEQYF
.	TRBV28	TRBJ2-1	TRBD2	TGTGCCAGCAGTTCCTCTAGCGGGGTACACAATGAGCAGTTCTTC	CASSSSSGVHNEQFF